The 29 T cell receptor beta chains below all came from one sample that was sequenced in a study of PD-1 blockade in mismatch repair-deficient tumors. Assay used: immunoSEQ multiplex PCR; TCRdb lists only in-frame clones, some missing. The sample has 35,000 to 40,000 clones; roughly 83% are singletons. Sequences were derived from peripheral blood, sampled 4 weeks after starting pembrolizumab. These receptors were taken from an adult with mismatch repair-deficient cancer.

The J gene is TRBJ2-2, the V gene TRBV27; the D gene is possibly TRBD2 (5 bases). V lost 3 bases and J 6 bases, leaving 11 bases between the germline ends. The CDR3 runs to 14 residues. In germline, CDR1 is MNHEY, CDR2 SMNVEV (reference sequence). CDR3 nucleotide sequence: TGTGCCAGCAGTTTGGGAGCGGTGGCCGGGGAGCTGTTTTTT. Protein sequence: CASSLGAVAGELFF.

The V gene is TRBV9, the J gene TRBJ2-2; the D call may be TRBD1 or TRBD2 (5 bases each). Per germline, CDR1 SGDLS and CDR2 YYNGEE. The CDR3 length is 17 residues. The V gene lost 4 bases and the J gene lost 7 bases, with 23 bases spanning the gap. The CDR3 nucleotides are TGTGCCAGCAGCCCGAGAAGGGACCCCCACGAAGACGGGGAGCTGTTTTTT. Its protein product is CASSPRRDPHEDGELFF.

The chain's CDR3 is CASTRGKETQYF. The DNA for the CDR3 is TGTGCCAGCACGCGGGGAAAAGAGACCCAGTACTTC. V gene TRBV6-1 combines with J gene TRBJ2-5; possible D gene TRBD2, 6 bases. The ends were cut back, 7 bases at V and 3 bases at J, with 9 bases in the middle. The CDR3 covers 12 residues. Germline V gene data show CDR1 as MNHNS and CDR2 as SASEGT.

A word on this clone: Because the CDR3's place on the DNA is in doubt, the DNA is left out and the CDR3 is given as listed by TCRdb. This sequence joins TRBV21-1 and TRBJ2-7; TRBD2 was called by the table and not checked on the DNA. TRBV21-1 is a pseudogene. The CDR3 has 24 amino acids, counting both end residues. The CDR3 protein is CASSKSGQQGLADAYNCSCYEQYF.

V and J are TRBV11-1 and TRBJ2-6; D could derive from TRBD1 or TRBD2 (5 bases each). In germline, CDR1 is SGHAT, CDR2 FQDESV (reference sequence). The CDR3 loop spans 17 amino acids. V gave up 5 bases and J gave up 2 bases, with 16 bases separating them. The CDR3 sequence is CASSAGAGMTGANVLTF. CDR3 nucleotide sequence: TGTGCCAGCAGCGCCGGGGCAGGGATGACTGGGGCCAACGTCCTGACTTTC.

This rearrangement joins TRBV5-1 to TRBJ2-1, with unresolved D. The germline V and J ends were trimmed by 0 bases and 8 bases, with 12 bases remaining between them. The V gene's germline CDR1 is SGHRS and CDR2 YFSETQ. The CDR3 sequence is 14 residues long. Here the CDR3 DNA reads TGCGCCAGCAGCTTGGAGTTAGTCGTCGATGAGCAGTTCTTC. Translation: CASSLELVVDEQFF.

The chain is built from TRBV27 and TRBJ2-7, with D hard to call. CDR1 is MNHEY, CDR2 SMNVEV, per germline (reference sequence). The ends were cut back, 4 bases at V and 0 bases at J, with 13 bases in the middle. The CDR3 extends over 15 amino acids. The DNA of the CDR3 is TGTGCCAGCAGTTCCTGGGCCAGCAACTCCTACGAGCAGTACTTC. Translated: CASSSWASNSYEQYF.

V usage is TRBV7-2 and J usage is TRBJ2-1; no clear D. The CDR3 extends over 14 amino acids. V gave up 2 bases and J gave up 8 bases, with 13 bases separating them. Germline values: CDR1 SGHTA, CDR2 FQGNSA. CDR3 DNA: TGTGCCAGCAGCTTACCAGACGAGGTGGATGAGCAGTTCTTC. Its protein is CASSLPDEVDEQFF. The variable domain in full, completed from reference TRBV7-2 and TRBJ2-1, reads GAGVSQSPSNKVTEKGKDVELRCDPISGHTALYWYRQSLGQGLEFLIYFQGNSAPDKSGLPSDRFSAERTGGSVSTLTIQRTQQEDSAVYLCASSLPDEVDEQFFGPGTRLTVL.

The rearrangement joins TRBV9 to TRBJ1-5; 7 nucleotides align to TRBD1. In germline, CDR1 is SGDLS, CDR2 YYNGEE. The CDR3 loop spans 15 amino acids. J gave up 6 bases and V 3 bases, and 9 bases lay outside the gene matches. CDR3 sequence: CASSATTGSGQPQHF. The CDR3 region has the DNA TGTGCCAGCAGCGCGACGACAGGGTCAGGTCAGCCCCAGCATTTT.

The rearrangement uses TRBV5-1 and TRBJ2-5; no clear D. CDR1 and CDR2 from the germline V gene are SGHRS and YFSETQ. The CDR3 contains 13 residues. V lost 0 bases and J lost 2, with 5 bases in between. Here the CDR3 DNA reads TGCGCCAGCAGCTTGGGGGGTCAAGAGACCCAGTACTTC. Its protein product is CASSLGGQETQYF.

V gene TRBV5-6 combines with J gene TRBJ2-7; 13 positions match TRBD2. The CDR3 is 19 residues long. The J segment lost 0 bases and the V segment lost 4 bases, leaving 13 bases of the junction unmatched. Germline V gene sequence: CDR1 SGHDT, CDR2 YYEEEE. CDR3 sequence reads: CASSLTPGLAGSSSYEQYF. The DNA of the CDR3 is TGTGCCAGCAGCCTCACACCGGGACTAGCGGGATCAAGCTCCTACGAGCAGTACTTC.

The chain recombines TRBV27 with TRBJ2-1, with TRBD2 identical over 9 bases. With 5 bases clipped from V and 7 bases from J, the junction kept 15 bases outside the gene matches. The CDR3 spans 17 residues. The germline V gene has CDR1 MNHEY and CDR2 SMNVEV (reference sequence). The CDR3 protein is CASSITLGGRALNEQFF. DNA for the CDR3: TGTGCCAGCAGTATTACCCTTGGCGGGAGGGCATTGAATGAGCAGTTCTTC.

The chain recombines TRBV2 with TRBJ2-3; 7 bases map to TRBD2. The J segment lost 8 bases and the V segment lost 5 bases, leaving 22 bases of the junction unmatched. The CDR3 contains 18 residues. CDR1 is SNHLY and CDR2 is FYNNEI in the germline V gene. The CDR3 is CASSIGRLGGQRGGTQYF. As DNA, the CDR3 is TGTGCCAGCAGTATCGGCAGGTTAGGAGGGCAGCGCGGGGGTACGCAGTATTTT. Supplemented by reference TRBV2 and TRBJ2-3, the full variable domain reads EPEVTQTPSHQVTQMGQEVILRCVPISNHLYFYWYRQILGQKVEFLVSFYNNEISEKSEIFDDQFSVERPDGSNFTLKIRSTKLEDSAMYFCASSIGRLGGQRGGTQYFGPGTRLTVL.

V gene TRBV18 combines with J gene TRBJ1-1; D is ambiguous. The CDR3 contains 13 residues. Trimming left V 0 bases short and J 5 bases short, with 7 bases between. The germline gives CDR1 KGHSH, CDR2 LQKENI. Here the CDR3 reads CASSPPIGTEAFF. The CDR3 DNA sequence: TGTGCCAGCTCACCACCCATTGGGACTGAAGCTTTCTTT.

The chain combines TRBV28 with TRBJ2-7, with 8 bases aligning to TRBD1. The germline gives CDR1 MDHEN, CDR2 SYDVKM. Trimming at V came to 4 bases and at J to 5 bases, leaving 10 bases not matched to a gene. This CDR3 spans 15 amino acids. CDR3 bases: TGTGCCAGCAGTTCAGAAATGACAGGGGACCACGAGCAGTACTTC. Translated, it gives CASSSEMTGDHEQYF.

This chain links TRBV5-1 with TRBJ1-2; D unclear. V dropped 4 bases and J dropped 7 bases, with 14 bases sitting between them. CDR3 length equals 13 residues. Germline V lookup: CDR1 SGHRS, CDR2 YFSETQ. The CDR3 loop reads CASSLGETGGYTF. The CDR3 DNA reads as TGCGCCAGCAGCCTAGGAGAGACGGGTGGCTACACCTTC.

The chain links TRBV5-6 to TRBJ2-1; D is uncertain. The germline V and J ends were trimmed by 0 bases and 8 bases, with 3 bases remaining between them. Germline V gene data show CDR1 as SGHDT and CDR2 as YYEEEE. The CDR3 runs to 11 residues. The CDR3 loop is CASSLEYEQFF. The DNA of the CDR3 is TGTGCCAGCAGCTTGGAGTATGAGCAGTTCTTC.

The chain joins TRBV7-2 to TRBJ2-3, with TRBD2 identical over 14 bases. J gave up 2 bases and V 4 bases, and 2 bases lay outside the gene matches. Germline V gene data show CDR1 as SGHTA and CDR2 as FQGNSA. This CDR3 spans 16 amino acids. In nucleotides, the CDR3 is TGTGCCAGCAGCTCGGGACTAGCGGGAGCCACAGATACGCAGTATTTT. Translated, it gives CASSSGLAGATDTQYF.

The chain uses TRBV7-9 and TRBJ1-1; a possible D gene is TRBD1 (6 bases). The CDR3 spans 16 residues. The germline V gene encodes CDR1 SEHNR and CDR2 FQNEAQ (reference sequence). Deletions cut 0 bases from V and 3 bases from J, with 14 bases between. CDR3 coding DNA: TGTGCCAGCAGCTTAGCGCTCAGGGGTTGGGACACTGAAGCTTTCTTT. It encodes CASSLALRGWDTEAFF. The full variable domain, in which reference TRBV7-9 and TRBJ1-1 provide the parts outside the CDR3, is DTGVSQNPRHKITKRGQNVTFRCDPISEHNRLYWYRQTLGQGPEFLTYFQNEAQLEKSRLLSDRFSAERPKGSFSTLEIQRTEQGDSAMYLCASSLALRGWDTEAFFGQGTRLTVV.

This clone was counted a few times. The chain combines TRBV6-5 with TRBJ2-2; perhaps TRBD1 as D (6 bases). Germline V gene sequence: CDR1 MNHEY, CDR2 SVGAGI. The ends were cut back, 8 bases at V and 0 bases at J, with 13 bases in the middle. The CDR3 runs to 15 residues. The CDR3 is CASAPEGANTGELFF. The CDR3 nucleotides are TGTGCCAGCGCACCCGAGGGGGCGAACACCGGGGAGCTGTTTTTT.

The sample holds one count of this clone. The chain recombines TRBV7-9 with TRBJ2-3; a weak D match, TRBD2 (5 bases). Germline V CDR1 and CDR2: SEHNR, FQNEAQ (reference sequence). CDR3 size: 13 residues. The V end was cut by 1 base, the J end by 5 bases, with 7 bases between. This CDR3 reads CASSLGAVDTQYF. Written as DNA, the CDR3 is TGTGCCAGCAGCTTAGGAGCGGTAGATACGCAGTATTTT.

The chain combines TRBV18 with TRBJ2-1; 11 bases fit TRBD1. The ends lost 4 bases at V and 7 bases at J; junction bases unmatched: 6. There are 15 residues in the CDR3. Germline V gives CDR1 KGHSH, CDR2 LQKENI. The CDR3 sequence: CASSLGQGAVNEQFF. The CDR3 DNA reads TGTGCCAGCTCACTAGGACAGGGGGCTGTGAATGAGCAGTTCTTC.

The V and J genes are TRBV28 and TRBJ2-3; TRBD1 is a possible D gene (5 bases). The CDR3 totals 16 residues. V lost 6 bases and J lost 4, with 20 bases in between. CDR1 is MDHEN, CDR2 SYDVKM, per germline. This CDR3 reads CASRGLSDATPDTQYF. CDR3 nucleotide sequence: TGTGCCAGCAGGGGGCTTTCGGACGCAACGCCAGATACGCAGTATTTT.

This clone is a singleton in its sample. The V gene is TRBV5-1, the J gene TRBJ2-2, with 7 bases aligning to TRBD2. Germline V gene sequence: CDR1 SGHRS, CDR2 YFSETQ. V dropped 4 bases and J dropped 1; count of bases not matched to a gene: 7. This CDR3 is 16 amino acids long. The CDR3 loop is CASSIWASGNTGELFF. The CDR3 bases are TGCGCCAGCAGCATCTGGGCTAGCGGGAACACCGGGGAGCTGTTTTTT.

CDR3 DNA sequence: TGTGCCAGCAGTTTACTCGCGGGGACCCAGTACTTC. It yields the protein CASSLLAGTQYF. The V call is TRBV28, the J call TRBJ2-5; D perhaps matches TRBD2 (5 bases). Germline-derived CDR1 and CDR2 are MDHEN and SYDVKM. CDR3 size: 12 residues. V was cut by 2 bases and J by 7 bases, with 8 bases left in between.

The rearrangement joins TRBV5-6 to TRBJ2-1; D uncertain. This CDR3 contains 17 residues. Trimming left V 0 bases short and J 6 bases short, with 19 bases between. Germline V gene lookup returns CDR1 SGHDT and CDR2 YYEEEE. The CDR3 loop reads CASSLAGGQYIGNEQFF. The CDR3 DNA reads TGTGCCAGCAGCTTGGCCGGCGGCCAATATATCGGCAATGAGCAGTTCTTC.

V gene TRBV6-4 combines with J gene TRBJ2-1; 10 nucleotides agree with TRBD2. Germline V gene lookup returns CDR1 MRHNA and CDR2 SNTAGT. The CDR3 is made up of 15 amino acids. V gave up 2 bases and J gave up 3 bases; unmatched junction bases: 1. CDR3 sequence: CASSDGTSDYNEQFF. CDR3 DNA sequence: TGTGCCAGCAGTGACGGGACTAGCGACTACAATGAGCAGTTCTTC.

This clone showed up just once. The V gene is TRBV7-2, the J gene TRBJ2-7, with a weak D call TRBD2 (5 bases). CDR3 size: 13 residues. Germline lookup yields CDR1 SGHTA and CDR2 FQGNSA. Trimming stripped 6 bases from V and 3 bases from J, with 12 bases between. The CDR3 region is CASRSGPYYEQYF. CDR3 nucleotides: TGTGCCAGCAGGAGCGGTCCGTACTACGAGCAGTACTTC.

The rearrangement joins TRBV18 to TRBJ2-1; maybe TRBD2 (5 bases). Germline assignment: CDR1 KGHSH and CDR2 LQKENI. V lost 0 bases and J 6 bases, leaving 12 bases between the germline ends. CDR3 length equals 15 residues. In DNA form, the CDR3 reads TGTGCCAGCTCACCACCGTTTCTAGAGGGCAATGAGCAGTTCTTC. Translating it yields CASSPPFLEGNEQFF.